A single sample is the source of the 22 T cell receptor beta chains below, sequenced in a study of T cells in Graves' hyperthyroidism and ophthalmopathy. RNA transcripts yielded amplified TCR beta CDR3 regions. RT-PCR in the first round (using the HTBI primer set) targeted the TCR CDR3. A single record per CDR3 protein comes from TCRdb applying MiXCR to the multiplex PCR reads. The sample has about 680,000 distinct CDR3 sequences, over 35% seen once. Sequenced material: blood. Receptor source: a woman aged 40 to 55 with Graves' hyperthyroidism.

As for this clonotype: A read error may be the cause here, since a much bigger clone is one base away. The chain couples TRBV25-1 to TRBJ1-5; possibly TRBD1 for D (6 bases). The CDR3 is 15 residues long. Germline values: CDR1 MGHDK, CDR2 SYGVNS. Trimming shortened V by 6 bases and J by 3 bases, and 15 bases separated the two germline ends. CDR3 coding DNA: TGTGCCAGCAGCGCCCAGGACAGTCCCAATCAGCCCCAGCATTTT. Amino acids: CASSAQDSPNQPQHF.

This clonotype was detected ten times or more. The chain combines TRBV4-1 with TRBJ1-2; possible D gene TRBD1, 6 bases. In germline, CDR1 is MGHRA, CDR2 YSYEKL. Trimming left V 4 bases short and J 6 bases short, with 15 bases between. CDR3 length: 14 residues. The CDR3: CASSLETGWDGYTF. DNA for the CDR3: TGCGCCAGCAGCCTTGAAACAGGGTGGGATGGCTACACCTTC.

This clonotype was counted at least ten times. The V and J genes are TRBV10-1 and TRBJ2-5; a possible D gene is TRBD2 (5 bases). Trimming left V 0 bases short and J 1 base short, with 9 bases between. CDR1 and CDR2 (germline): WNHNN, SYGVQD (reference sequence). This CDR3 spans 15 amino acids. Here the CDR3 DNA reads TGCGCCAGCAGTGAGTCAGGGAGTAGCCAAGAGACCCAGTACTTC. The encoded protein is CASSESGSSQETQYF.

To note about this clonotype: The CDR3 carries no conserved terminal phenylalanine or tryptophan, so it likely arises from a read error. The chain uses TRBV7-9 and TRBJ1-1; 8 nucleotides agree with TRBD1. This CDR3 is built from 16 residues. Germline CDR1 SEHNR, CDR2 FQNEAQ (reference sequence). The trim removed 5 bases at V and 3 bases at J, leaving 11 bases unmatched. The CDR3 sequence: CASSVGPQGAYTEAFS. The CDR3 DNA sequence: TGTGCCAGCAGCGTAGGACCTCAGGGGGCTTACACTGAAGCTTTCTCT.

This clonotype was observed a handful of times. The chain combines TRBV12-3 or TRBV12-4 with TRBJ1-6, with 7 bases identical to TRBD1. V lost 2 bases and J lost 6; bases outside the gene matches: 4. CDR3 size: 15 residues. In DNA form, the CDR3 reads TGTGCCAGCAGTTTATCCGGGACAGCTAATTCACCCCTCCACTTT. This codes for CASSLSGTANSPLHF.

This clonotype was detected ten times or more. This chain joins TRBV20-1 and TRBJ1-2; D is uncertain. CDR3 length: 11 amino acids. Trimming left V 6 bases short and J 8 bases short, with 13 bases between. Germline V gives CDR1 DFQATT, CDR2 SNEGSKA (reference sequence). Here the CDR3 DNA reads TGCAGTGCGCCGGCAGGCCGGGGCTACACCTTC. Protein sequence: CSAPAGRGYTF.

This clonotype was seen a handful of times. V gene TRBV6-2 or TRBV6-3 combines with J gene TRBJ2-7; D unresolved. The V end lost 1 base, the J end lost 3 bases, and 4 bases lay between the germline ends. The length of the CDR3 is 12 residues. Germline loops: CDR1 MNHEY, CDR2 SVGEGT. This CDR3 reads CASSYYGYEQYF. The CDR3 DNA is TGTGCCAGCAGTTACTATGGCTACGAGCAGTACTTC.

V usage is TRBV7-6 and J usage is TRBJ1-5; D remains unclear. The V gene's germline CDR1 is SGHVS and CDR2 FNYEAQ. The CDR3 consists of 17 residues. V was clipped by 3 bases and J by 6 bases, with 21 bases between them. In nucleotides, the CDR3 is TGTGCCAGCAGCTTGACCGTGCTAGACACTATTAGTCAGCCCCAGCATTTT. Amino acids: CASSLTVLDTISQPQHF. Together with reference TRBV7-6 and TRBJ1-5, the CDR3 gives the full variable domain: GAGVSQSPRYKVTKRGQDVALRCDPISGHVSLYWYRQALGQGPEFLTYFNYEAQQDKSGLPNDRFSAERPEGSISTLTIQRTEQRDSAMYRCASSLTVLDTISQPQHFGDGTRLSIL.

This chain connects TRBV10-3 to TRBJ2-6; no clear D gene. The CDR3 consists of 15 residues. The V gene lost 10 bases and the J gene lost 0 bases, with 13 bases spanning the gap. Germline values: CDR1 ENHRY, CDR2 SYGVKD. This chain's CDR3 is CASSAQHSGANVLTF. CDR3 nucleotides: TGTGCCAGCTCGGCACAGCACTCTGGGGCCAACGTCCTGACTTTC.

Note on this clonotype: The junction does not match germline at one end; this may be a read error. V is TRBV24-1 and J is TRBJ2-6; D might be TRBD1 or TRBD2, each matching 5 bases. This CDR3 contains 17 residues. Germline loops: CDR1 KGHDR, CDR2 SFDVKD. CDR3 amino acids: CASSSSSQGAGANVLTF. The CDR3 nucleotides read TGTGCCAGCAGTTCTTCCTCCCAGGGAGCCGGGGCCAACGTCCTGACTTTC.

V gene TRBV12-3 or TRBV12-4 combines with J gene TRBJ1-2; no firm D call. V lost 6 bases and J lost 4, with 18 bases in between. The length of the CDR3 is 15 residues. CDR3 sequence: CASSHRRADRYGYTF. Here the CDR3 DNA reads TGTGCCAGCAGCCACCGGAGGGCGGACCGCTATGGCTACACCTTC.

This clonotype showed up just once. One base away lies a much larger clone, so this may be a sequencing read error. This CDR3 fails to terminate in the conserved phenylalanine or tryptophan, so it likely reflects a read error. This CDR3 reads CASSQADLSYEQYS. The CDR3, as DNA: TGTGCCAGCAGCCAGGCGGACTTGTCCTACGAGCAGTACTCC. The chain links TRBV7-2 to TRBJ2-7; a possible D gene is TRBD2 (5 bases). Trimming stripped 5 bases from V and 1 base from J, with 12 bases between. Germline-derived CDR1 and CDR2 are SGHTA and FQGNSA. CDR3 size: 14 residues.

This chain connects TRBV29-1 to TRBJ2-7; D is unclear. Germline lookup yields CDR1 SQVTM and CDR2 ANQGSEA. This CDR3 has 13 amino acids. The V end lost 8 bases, the J end lost 1 base, and 15 bases lay between the germline ends. The CDR3 DNA sequence: TGCAGCTTAGAAGGCAGCTATTCCTACGAGCAGTACTTC. This gives the protein CSLEGSYSYEQYF.

This clonotype was seen many times. The V and J genes are TRBV10-3 and TRBJ1-5, with 9 bases aligning to TRBD1. With 10 bases clipped from V and 16 bases from J, the junction kept 11 bases outside the gene matches. CDR3 length equals 11 residues. In germline, CDR1 is ENHRY, CDR2 SYGVKD. CDR3 protein: CATGTGIGQHF. The CDR3 DNA follows: TGTGCCACCGGGACAGGGATAGGCCAACATTTT.

This clonotype has at least ten counts. The chain carries TRBV10-3 and TRBJ1-3; a possible D gene is TRBD1 (5 bases). CDR1 and CDR2 from the germline V gene are ENHRY and SYGVKD. V was clipped by 4 bases and J by 0 bases, with 10 bases between them. The CDR3 spans 15 residues. DNA for the CDR3: TGTGCCATCAGTGCCCAGGGTTACTCTGGAAACACCATATATTTT. It encodes CAISAQGYSGNTIYF.

The J gene is TRBJ2-7, the V gene TRBV11-3, with a tentative D call TRBD2 (5 bases). The CDR3 has 15 residues. Trimming took 2 bases from V and 4 from J, leaving 15 bases between them. CDR1 is SGHNT, CDR2 YENEEA, per germline. Here the CDR3 DNA reads TGTGCCAGCAGCTTACGCGGAGGCCCCACTTACGAGCAGTACTTC. As protein: CASSLRGGPTYEQYF.

In this sample, this clonotype turned up many times. The rearrangement links TRBV29-1 to TRBJ2-7; 7 bases align to TRBD1. Per germline, CDR1 SQVTM and CDR2 ANQGSEA. The CDR3 loop spans 12 amino acids. The V and J ends lost 7 bases and 4 bases, in that order; junction bases with no gene match: 7. The CDR3 spells CSAGTVGYEQYF. Written as DNA, the CDR3 is TGCAGCGCGGGGACAGTAGGGTACGAGCAGTACTTC.

Turning to this clonotype: This may arise from a read error, as a much more abundant clone is one base away. The V gene is TRBV5-4, the J gene TRBJ1-2; TRBD1 matches at 10 bases. Germline CDR1 SGHNT, CDR2 YYREEE (reference sequence). Trimming cost V 4 bases and J 6 bases; bases outside gene matches: 3. The CDR3 is made up of 13 amino acids. The CDR3 protein is CASSQTGGDGYTF. The CDR3 DNA reads TGTGCCAGCAGCCAGACAGGGGGCGATGGCTACACCTTC.

This clonotype was observed at least ten times. This chain connects TRBV2 to TRBJ1-4, with a tentative D call TRBD1 (5 bases). Trimming stripped 3 bases from V and 8 bases from J, with 10 bases between. This CDR3 comprises 13 residues. Germline V gene sequence: CDR1 SNHLY, CDR2 FYNNEI. The CDR3 nucleotides are TGTGCCAGCAGTGAGGCAGGGTACGAAAAACTGTTTTTT. Translating it yields CASSEAGYEKLFF.

This chain connects TRBV5-1 to TRBJ2-7, with D tentatively TRBD2 (6 bases). Trimming took off 7 bases at V and 2 bases at J, with 13 bases between the two ends. Germline V gene data show CDR1 as SGHRS and CDR2 as YFSETQ. The CDR3 sequence is 13 residues long. The CDR3 DNA reads as TGCGCCAGCCGGGACTCCCACGCCTACGAGCAGTACTTC. It translates to CASRDSHAYEQYF. Supplemented by reference TRBV5-1 and TRBJ2-7, the full variable domain reads KAGVTQTPRYLIKTRGQQVTLSCSPISGHRSVSWYQQTPGQGLQFLFEYFSETQRNKGNFPGRFSGRQFSNSRSEMNVSTLELGDSALYLCASRDSHAYEQYFGPGTRLTVT.

Points on this clonotype: This could be a read error, since a much larger clone is one nucleotide away. This sequence joins TRBV6-1 and TRBJ2-7; a weak D match, TRBD2 (6 bases). Germline CDR1 MNHNS, CDR2 SASEGT. The CDR3 is made up of 13 amino acids. CDR3 in amino acids: CTSSRESTYEQYF. CDR3 DNA: TGTACCAGCAGTCGGGAGAGTACCTACGAGCAGTACTTC.

This clonotype was observed a few times. The genes are TRBV12-3 or TRBV12-4 and TRBJ2-7, with 11 bases identical to TRBD2. V dropped 4 bases and J dropped 1; count of bases not matched to a gene: 3. This CDR3 region has 15 residues. Here the CDR3 reads CASSSGTSGSYEQYF. The DNA for the CDR3 is TGTGCCAGCAGTTCCGGGACTAGCGGATCCTACGAGCAGTACTTC.